Listed below are T cell receptor beta chains from one sample, sequenced in a study of T cell repertoires and HLA-DP antigens. What these receptors recognize is not known. The method was immunoSEQ multiplex PCR; TCRdb's version includes in-frame clones alone and lacks a portion of them. The sample lists over 60,000 clones; around three quarters were seen once. The sequencing input was CD4+ T cells from PBMCs. These receptors all come from a man between 60 and 75 years old in good health and CMV-seronegative. The CDR3 runs from the conserved cysteine through the conserved F or W. The order of the fields is V gene, clone size, CDR3 length, D gene, J gene, CDR3 DNA, CDR3 protein. D genes are given only for firm matches. A row's size may be missing; if present it is once, few, many or a size class.

V gene: TRBV7-8
clone size: -
CDR3 length: 16
D gene: -
J gene: TRBJ1-3
CDR3 DNA: TGTGCCAGCAGCCCCACAACACCCGTCTCTGGAAACACCATATATTTT
CDR3 protein: CASSPTTPVSGNTIYF

V gene: TRBV7-3
clone size: -
CDR3 length: 15
D gene: TRBD1
J gene: TRBJ2-1
CDR3 DNA: TGTGCCAGCAGCTTAGTTGGCAGGGGGTACAATGAGCAGTTCTTC
CDR3 protein: CASSLVGRGYNEQFF

V gene: TRBV15
clone size: -
CDR3 length: 15
D gene: -
J gene: TRBJ2-5
CDR3 DNA: TGTGCCACCAGCAGAGATCCCAGAGGTCAAGAGACCCAGTACTTC
CDR3 protein: CATSRDPRGQETQYF

V gene: TRBV10-3
clone size: few
CDR3 length: 14
D gene: TRBD2
J gene: TRBJ2-3
CDR3 DNA: TGTGCCATCACCCCAAGCGGGAGTACCGATACGCAGTATTTT
CDR3 protein: CAITPSGSTDTQYF

V gene: TRBV6-1
clone size: -
CDR3 length: 13
D gene: TRBD1
J gene: TRBJ2-1
CDR3 DNA: TGTGCCAGCAGAGACAGGGGGTGGTTTGAGCAGTTCTTC
CDR3 protein: CASRDRGWFEQFF

V gene: TRBV28
clone size: -
CDR3 length: 14
D gene: TRBD1
J gene: TRBJ1-5
CDR3 DNA: TGTGCCAGCAGGGCGACAGGGGACAATCAGCCCCAGCATTTT
CDR3 protein: CASRATGDNQPQHF

V gene: TRBV6-1
clone size: once
CDR3 length: 13
D gene: -
J gene: TRBJ1-1
CDR3 DNA: TGTGCCAGCAGTGAGACAGGGAACACTGAAGCTTTCTTT
CDR3 protein: CASSETGNTEAFF

V gene: TRBV5-4
clone size: -
CDR3 length: 14
D gene: -
J gene: TRBJ2-1
CDR3 DNA: TGTGCCAGCAGCTTGACACAGGCATACAATGAGCAGTTCTTC
CDR3 protein: CASSLTQAYNEQFF

V gene: TRBV4-3
clone size: -
CDR3 length: 13
D gene: TRBD1
J gene: TRBJ2-3
CDR3 DNA: TGCGCCAGCGGGACAGGGGGGGTAGATACGCAGTATTTT
CDR3 protein: CASGTGGVDTQYF

V gene: TRBV5-6
clone size: -
CDR3 length: 16
D gene: TRBD1
J gene: TRBJ2-3
CDR3 DNA: TGTGCCAGCAGCTTGGAGACAGGGGGTCCAACAGATACGCAGTATTTT
CDR3 protein: CASSLETGGPTDTQYF

V gene: TRBV9
clone size: -
CDR3 length: 14
D gene: -
J gene: TRBJ1-1
CDR3 DNA: TGTGCCAGCAGCGTAGTGACTTCGGGCACTGAAGCTTTCTTT
CDR3 protein: CASSVVTSGTEAFF

V gene: TRBV30
clone size: -
CDR3 length: 12
D gene: -
J gene: TRBJ2-5
CDR3 DNA: TGTGCCTGGAGCGTAATCGGCGAGACCCAGTACTTC
CDR3 protein: CAWSVIGETQYF

V gene: TRBV7-2
clone size: -
CDR3 length: 13
D gene: -
J gene: TRBJ2-1
CDR3 DNA: TGTGCCAGCAGCTTAGTAGAGGGAAATGAGCAGTTCTTC
CDR3 protein: CASSLVEGNEQFF

V gene: TRBV5-1
clone size: -
CDR3 length: 16
D gene: -
J gene: TRBJ2-3
CDR3 DNA: TGCGCCAGCAGTTTGTTTCCCGGGGCTAGCACAGATACGCAGTATTTT
CDR3 protein: CASSLFPGASTDTQYF

V gene: TRBV14
clone size: -
CDR3 length: 15
D gene: TRBD1
J gene: TRBJ1-6
CDR3 DNA: TGTGCCAGCAGCCCCCGGACAGGGAGGGACTCACCCCTCCACTTT
CDR3 protein: CASSPRTGRDSPLHF

V gene: TRBV4-2
clone size: -
CDR3 length: 14
D gene: -
J gene: TRBJ2-1
CDR3 DNA: TGTGCCAGCAGCCAAGATACCGTGCAGGATGAGCAGTTCTTC
CDR3 protein: CASSQDTVQDEQFF